This TCR beta chain came from a study of beta chain features in type 1 diabetes. Study overall: Across the samples, over 85 million sorted cells were examined in total.

The germline CDR1 and CDR2 sequences are SGHRS and YFSETQ. The ends were cut back, 0 bases at V and 0 bases at J, with 6 bases in the middle. This CDR3 is built from 15 residues. Every isolated RNA sample was fully reverse transcribed, so sequencing captured expressed TCRB transcripts. The protocol was immunoSEQ multiplex PCR, while the TCRdb copy is restricted to in-frame clones and leaves out a portion. The sample includes 150,000 or so clones, 7.5% to 10% seen only once; the top ten take 2% to 3%. In this sample, this clone turned up a few times. Its antigen is not known. Other nucleotide sequences in the sample specify the same CDR3. Findings of the study overall: Insertions were fewer and deletions more numerous at VDJ junctions in type 1 diabetes patients.

The receptor was isolated from a young woman in good health. Sequenced: central memory CD4+ T cells from blood. V gene TRBV5-1 combines with J gene TRBJ2-2, with a tentative D call TRBD2 (6 bases). In DNA, the CDR3 is TGCGCCAGCAGCTTGGGCGGGGCGAACACCGGGGAGCTGTTTTTT. This gives the protein CASSLGGANTGELFF.